The following is a TCR beta chain sequence with its context. These data are taken from a study of cytomegalovirus exposure and HLA in healthy donors. This table comes from immunoSEQ multiplex PCR, and its TCRdb copy is limited to in-frame clones, with some not included. Among approximately 220,000 clones listed, around four fifths were seen once. There are 13 residues in the CDR3. Deletions cut 5 bases from V and 4 bases from J, with 14 bases between. Per the germline V gene, CDR1 is SQVTM and CDR2 is ANQGSEA. The specimen was PBMCs. V and J are TRBV29-1 and TRBJ1-1; D uncertain. The sequence derives from a woman under 40 in good health and CMV-seropositive. The CDR3 spells CSVQGRFGTEAFF. As DNA, the CDR3 is TGCAGCGTTCAAGGTAGGTTCGGCACTGAAGCTTTCTTT.